Shown below are 21 T cell receptor beta chains from a single sample sequenced in a study of cytomegalovirus exposure and HLA in healthy donors. Using immunoSEQ multiplex PCR, the repertoire was profiled, and TCRdb retains in-frame clones only, with some absent. This sample yields under 200,000 clones, of which 80% to 90% are seen a single time; 5% to 7% belongs to the top ten. The sequenced sample consisted of PBMCs. All receptors derive from a woman in her twenties or thirties in good health and CMV-seronegative.

The V call is TRBV7-3, the J call TRBJ2-1, with 11 bases that match TRBD2. The germline V gene has CDR1 SGHTA and CDR2 FQGTGA. V was clipped by 5 bases and J by 7 bases; unmatched bases: 7. The CDR3 is 15 residues long. The CDR3 here is CASSGIAGGTNEQFF. CDR3 sequence (DNA): TGTGCCAGCAGCGGCATAGCGGGAGGGACTAATGAGCAGTTCTTC.

The chain recombines TRBV29-1 with TRBJ2-3, with 11 bases aligning to TRBD2. This CDR3 is built from 16 residues. Germline trimming cut 4 bases from V and 2 bases from J; bases unmatched to any gene: 8. CDR1 is SQVTM, CDR2 ANQGSEA, per germline. The CDR3, as DNA: TGCAGCGTTGTGCGGCTAGCGGGAGGTGCCACAGATACGCAGTATTTT. Translated: CSVVRLAGGATDTQYF.

This clone was counted between two and nine times. Other DNA sequences of this sample code for an identical CDR3. The V and J genes are TRBV5-1 and TRBJ1-2; no definite D call. The ends were cut back, 2 bases at V and 0 bases at J, with 8 bases in the middle. The germline CDR1 and CDR2 sequences are SGHRS and YFSETQ. The CDR3 is made up of 14 amino acids. CDR3 bases: TGCGCCAGCAGCTTAACGGCAACTAACTATGGCTACACCTTC. This gives the protein CASSLTATNYGYTF.

The rearrangement joins TRBV7-9 to TRBJ2-3; TRBD2 aligns across 11 bases. V shed 3 bases and J 0 bases; nucleotides not matched to a gene: 2. CDR1 and CDR2 from the germline V gene are SEHNR and FQNEAQ (reference sequence). The CDR3 spans 16 residues. The CDR3 is CASSFRTSGSTDTQYF. The DNA for the CDR3 is TGTGCCAGCAGCTTCCGGACTAGCGGGAGCACAGATACGCAGTATTTT. The full variable domain, completed using reference TRBV7-9 and TRBJ2-3, is DTGVSQNPRHKITKRGQNVTFRCDPISEHNRLYWYRQTLGQGPEFLTYFQNEAQLEKSRLLSDRFSAERPKGSFSTLEIQRTEQGDSAMYLCASSFRTSGSTDTQYFGPGTRLTVL.

The V gene is TRBV28, the J gene TRBJ2-6; 11 bases align to TRBD1. Germline CDR1 and CDR2: MDHEN and SYDVKM. This CDR3 region has 19 residues. J was trimmed by 1 base and V by 2 bases; bases with no gene match: 7. The CDR3 here is CASSLALGQGVSGANVLTF. The CDR3 region has the DNA TGTGCCAGCAGTTTAGCTTTGGGACAGGGGGTTTCTGGGGCCAACGTCCTGACTTTC.

This clone was found a few times. The CDR3 coding sequence is TGTGCCATCAGTGCCGTGGTAACAGATACGCAGTATTTT. It translates to CAISAVVTDTQYF. V and J are TRBV10-3 and TRBJ2-3, with D uncertain. Trimming took 4 bases from V and 3 from J, leaving 8 bases between them. The CDR3 has 13 amino acids. Germline-derived CDR1 and CDR2 are ENHRY and SYGVKD.

This clone came up once. Other nucleotide sequences from this sample produce the same CDR3. The rearrangement joins TRBV7-9 to TRBJ1-1; no definite D call. The CDR3 covers 14 residues. Germline V gene lookup returns CDR1 SEHNR and CDR2 FQNEAQ (reference sequence). V lost 0 bases and J lost 1, with 6 bases in between. Here the CDR3 reads CASSLAGRNTEAFF. The DNA for the CDR3 is TGTGCCAGCAGCTTAGCAGGGAGGAACACTGAAGCTTTCTTT. The full variable domain, its missing parts supplied by reference TRBV7-9 and TRBJ1-1, is DTGVSQNPRHKITKRGQNVTFRCDPISEHNRLYWYRQTLGQGPEFLTYFQNEAQLEKSRLLSDRFSAERPKGSFSTLEIQRTEQGDSAMYLCASSLAGRNTEAFFGQGTRLTVV.

The rearrangement joins TRBV11-1 to TRBJ2-1; no firm D call. V dropped 3 bases and J dropped 4 bases, with 10 bases sitting between them. This CDR3 is 14 amino acids long. Germline assignment: CDR1 SGHAT and CDR2 FQDESV (reference sequence). DNA of the CDR3: TGTGCCAGCAGCTTGGAACAACATTACAATGAGCAGTTCTTC. Encoded protein: CASSLEQHYNEQFF.

The chain joins TRBV5-1 to TRBJ2-6; unclear D gene. Germline V gene lookup returns CDR1 SGHRS and CDR2 YFSETQ. The CDR3 length is 16 residues. The germline V and J ends were trimmed by 0 bases and 0 bases, with 7 bases remaining between them. CDR3 region: CASSLGESSGANVLTF. DNA for the CDR3: TGCGCCAGCAGCTTGGGAGAGAGCTCTGGGGCCAACGTCCTGACTTTC.

J is TRBJ2-1 and V is TRBV4-1; 7 positions match TRBD2. From germline, CDR1 is MGHRA and CDR2 YSYEKL. V lost 6 bases to trimming and J lost 6 bases; unmatched junction nucleotides: 23. The CDR3 is made up of 19 amino acids. DNA for the CDR3: TGCGCCAGCAGTCGAATGTCACCCGGGACTAATATCCGCCCCAATGAGCAGTTCTTC. This encodes CASSRMSPGTNIRPNEQFF.

This clone was detected only a few times. The chain carries TRBV4-1 and TRBJ2-7, with 7 bases that match TRBD1. Germline V CDR1 and CDR2: MGHRA, YSYEKL. V gave up 4 bases and J gave up 1 base; unmatched junction bases: 7. This CDR3 has 15 amino acids. The chain's CDR3 is CASSPPDRLSYEQYF. The DNA for the CDR3 is TGCGCCAGCAGCCCCCCGGACAGGCTTTCCTACGAGCAGTACTTC.

The V call is TRBV7-9, the J call TRBJ2-5, with D tentatively TRBD2 (6 bases). The CDR3 is 11 residues long. CDR1 and CDR2 (germline): SEHNR, FQNEAQ (reference sequence). V was cut by 2 bases and J by 9 bases, with 7 bases left in between. The CDR3 sequence is CASSLWEAQYF. As DNA, the CDR3 is TGTGCCAGCAGCTTATGGGAGGCCCAGTACTTC.

The V call is TRBV5-1, the J call TRBJ2-3, with D maybe TRBD2 (6 bases). The germline V gene has CDR1 SGHRS and CDR2 YFSETQ. Trimming shortened V by 0 bases and J by 6 bases, and 17 bases separated the two germline ends. This CDR3 comprises 16 residues. The CDR3 DNA reads as TGCGCCAGCAGCTTGGTAATAGCGGAAACTGGGGATACGCAGTATTTT. Translating it yields CASSLVIAETGDTQYF.

This chain links TRBV4-3 with TRBJ1-4; TRBD1 matches 9 bases. Germline V gene data show CDR1 as LGHNA and CDR2 as YSLEER. Unmatched junction bases numbered 3, after V lost 4 bases and J lost 6 bases. This CDR3 region has 14 residues. Here the CDR3 DNA reads TGCGCCAGCAGCCCAGGGACAGGGTATGAAAAACTGTTTTTT. Amino acid sequence: CASSPGTGYEKLFF.

V is TRBV19 and J is TRBJ2-7; 12 bases are a match to TRBD2. The CDR3 has 15 amino acids. Germline V gene data show CDR1 as LNHDA and CDR2 as SQIVND (reference sequence). V dropped 6 bases and J dropped 3; count of bases not matched to a gene: 6. The CDR3 sequence is CASSSGLAGYYEQYF. The DNA of the CDR3 is TGTGCCAGTAGCTCCGGACTAGCGGGGTACTACGAGCAGTACTTC.

The rearrangement joins TRBV4-3 to TRBJ1-1; 9 bases line up with TRBD1. Germline CDR1 is LGHNA and CDR2 is YSLEER. The junction had 5 bases not matched to a gene; V was cut back by 3 bases and J by 6 bases. The CDR3 is made up of 14 amino acids. In nucleotides, the CDR3 is TGCGCCAGCAGCCACACAGGGGGCGCATCTGAAGCTTTCTTT. Its translation: CASSHTGGASEAFF.

The rearrangement links TRBV5-8 to TRBJ1-4, with D maybe TRBD1 (5 bases). Germline V gene data show CDR1 as SGHTS and CDR2 as YDEGEE. This CDR3 has 15 residues. The V gene lost 4 bases and the J gene lost 3 bases, with 13 bases spanning the gap. CDR3 coding DNA: TGTGCCAGCAGCACCCCCAGGGAATCTAATGAAAAACTGTTTTTT. Residues: CASSTPRESNEKLFF.

The count of this clone is one. The V call is TRBV4-1, the J call TRBJ2-7, with 9 bases that match TRBD2. Trimming took 5 bases from V and 3 from J; bases not matched to a gene: 14. Germline CDR1 reads MGHRA; CDR2 reads YSYEKL. The CDR3 sequence is 17 residues long. Written as DNA, the CDR3 is TGCGCCAGCAGCACGAAGGGGGCTAGCGGGAAGAACTACGAGCAGTACTTC. As protein: CASSTKGASGKNYEQYF.

This clone was seen once. The genes are TRBV27 and TRBJ1-4, with a tentative D call TRBD1 (6 bases). V lost 5 bases, J lost 2 bases, and 12 bases lay in between. The germline gives CDR1 MNHEY, CDR2 SMNVEV (reference sequence). The CDR3 extends over 15 amino acids. CDR3 loop: CASSTYRVTNEKLFF. The CDR3 DNA reads as TGTGCCAGCAGTACCTACAGGGTGACTAATGAAAAACTGTTTTTT.

V is TRBV28 and J is TRBJ1-2, with D possibly TRBD1 on 5 matching bases. V lost 5 bases and J lost 4, with 14 bases in between. Germline V CDR1 and CDR2: MDHEN, SYDVKM. The CDR3 is 14 residues long. In nucleotides, the CDR3 is TGTGCCAGCAGTACTGACAGTTCATTCTATGGCTACACCTTC. This gives the protein CASSTDSSFYGYTF.

This clone occurred once. The chain carries TRBV19 and TRBJ2-5; D gene unclear. Trimming took 5 bases from V and 5 from J, leaving 3 bases between them. CDR1 and CDR2 from the germline V gene are LNHDA and SQIVND (reference sequence). The CDR3 runs to 10 residues. The CDR3 protein is CASSQETQYF. The DNA for the CDR3 is TGTGCCAGTAGTCAGGAGACCCAGTACTTC.